This T cell receptor beta chain is from a study of T cell responses to AZD1222 COVID-19 vaccine. Measured with immunoSEQ multiplex PCR; TCRdb has only the in-frame clones, and not every one. Altogether 120,000 to 150,000 clones are present, 90% to 95% being singletons, with the ten largest covering 1.4%. With respect to this clone: What it recognizes is unknown.

Study outcomes and limitations: Among vaccine-associated CD4 TCRs, coverage spanned spike, with dominance at 160-218 and 743-854. Unmutated variant regions are reportedly the target of nearly half of TCRs that are spike-specific. There were mostly white British donors and more females than males, and clonal diversity was possibly underestimated.

V dropped 7 bases and J dropped 3 bases, with 10 bases sitting between them. Germline V gives CDR1 SNHLY, CDR2 FYNNEI. The CDR3 contains 13 residues. The chain couples TRBV2 to TRBJ1-3; D ambiguous. The starting material was peripheral blood, obtained on day 0 of AZD1222 vaccination. This TCR derives from an adult in good health. The CDR3 reads CASTQRLGNTIYF. The CDR3 bases are TGTGCCAGCACACAGAGACTTGGAAACACCATATATTTT.